These T cell receptor beta chains were read from a single sample in a study of T cells after yellow fever vaccination. TCRdb itself ran the 5' RACE reads through MiXCR, one entry per CDR3 protein. The sample lists a few hundred thousand distinct CDR3 sequences, roughly 5.6% occurring once. Sequenced material: CD4+ T cells sorted from PBMCs, taken on the day of the yellow fever booster vaccination. The receptor set was obtained from a man aged 18 to 29 who received the YFV17D yellow fever vaccine. Each CDR3 is given with its conserved first and last residue. D genes are given only for firm matches. Clone size is stated in some rows and not others, as once, few, many or a class when expanded.

CDR3nt	CDR3aa	abundance	d_gene	v_gene	j_gene
TGTGCCATTAGGGCAGCGAGCACAGATACGCAGTATTTT	CAIRAASTDTQYF	many	-	TRBV10-3	TRBJ2-3
TGCAGTGCTATGGGGTGGACCCAGTACTTC	CSAMGWTQYF	few	-	TRBV20-1	TRBJ2-5
TGTGCCAGCAGTAACACAGGTGGAAACACCATATATTTT	CASSNTGGNTIYF	many	-	TRBV6-5	TRBJ1-3
TGCGCCAGCAGCTTGGGACAGGGGGCCCCAGGATATGGCTACACCTTC	CASSLGQGAPGYGYTF	-	TRBD1	TRBV5-1	TRBJ1-2
TGCGCCAGCAGCTCCGACCTTTTGGGCTCTGGAAACACCATATATTTT	CASSSDLLGSGNTIYF	-	-	TRBV5-1	TRBJ1-3
TGTGCCAGCAGCCAAGGCTATGTGTGGACAGGCCCCTGGGAGGCCAACGTCCTGACTTTC	CASSQGYVWTGPWEANVLTF	-	TRBD1	TRBV14	TRBJ2-6
TGTGCCAGCGGTCCTAGGGTTACCACCGGGGAGCTGTTTTTT	CASGPRVTTGELFF	-	-	TRBV25-1	TRBJ2-2
TGTGCCAGCAGTAAGGCCCTAAGGCTAAATGAGCAGTTCTTC	CASSKALRLNEQFF	-	-	TRBV12-3/TRBV12-4	TRBJ2-1
TGTGCCAGTAGTGTCCCGGACAGGGGGGACTATGGCTACACCTTC	CASSVPDRGDYGYTF	few	TRBD1	TRBV19	TRBJ1-2
TGTGCCAGCAGCTTCGGGACTAGCTCCTACAATGAGCAGTTCTTC	CASSFGTSSYNEQFF	-	TRBD2	TRBV5-8	TRBJ2-1
TGCAGTGCTAGAGCTGAGGGTCTGGACTCGGGCACTGAAGCTTTCTTT	CSARAEGLDSGTEAFF	-	-	TRBV20-1	TRBJ1-1
TGCGCCAGCAGGGGGCCCGGGGTTTTGTCCAGGGAGCTGTTTTTT	CASRGPGVLSRELFF	many	-	TRBV10-2	TRBJ2-2
TGCGCCAGCAGCTTCCGGAGCTCTGGGGCCAACGTCCTGACTTTC	CASSFRSSGANVLTF	few	-	TRBV5-1	TRBJ2-6
TGTGCCAGCAGCCAAGAAAGACACCAAGGGACCCAGTACTTC	CASSQERHQGTQYF	-	-	TRBV3-1	TRBJ2-5
TGTGCCAGCAGTTTATTGCGGGGGAGGAACACCATATATTTT	CASSLLRGRNTIYF	few	-	TRBV12-3/TRBV12-4	TRBJ1-3
TGCGCCAGCAGCCAAGAAATAACAGCCGTCGTCTACGAGCAGTACTTC	CASSQEITAVVYEQYF	few	-	TRBV4-3	TRBJ2-7
TGTGCCTCAGGGCAGGGAGGCTACGAGCAGTACTTC	CASGQGGYEQYF	many	-	TRBV7-9	TRBJ2-7
TGCAGTGCTAGACCCGGGAGGGCGGAAGGCAATCAGCCCCAGCATTTT	CSARPGRAEGNQPQHF	-	-	TRBV20-1	TRBJ1-5
TGCGCCAGCAGTGAGGCCGGGACCGGAGACCGAGCTTTCTTT	CASSEAGTGDRAFF	-	-	TRBV10-2	TRBJ1-1
TGTGCCACCAGCAGAGATCGGAGCTCCTACGAGCAGTACTTC	CATSRDRSSYEQYF	few	-	TRBV15	TRBJ2-7
TGTGCCAGCAGCCAAACAGGGGATCAGCAGCCCCAGCATTTT	CASSQTGDQQPQHF	many	TRBD1	TRBV7-9	TRBJ1-5
TGTGCCAGCAGCCACACACGACAGGGAGATCAGCCCCAGCATTTT	CASSHTRQGDQPQHF	many	TRBD1	TRBV7-9	TRBJ1-5
TGTGCCAGCAAAGCCGGGGCCCACAATGAGCAGTTCTTC	CASKAGAHNEQFF	-	-	TRBV12-3/TRBV12-4	TRBJ2-1
TGCGCCAGCAGCGAACCGGCCCGGGACAGGGGCAATGAGCAGTTCTTC	CASSEPARDRGNEQFF	few	TRBD1	TRBV4-1	TRBJ2-1
TGTGCCAGCAGCGTAGATGGGGTTAGGTTAGCCCATAACACCGGGGAGCTGTTTTTT	CASSVDGVRLAHNTGELFF	-	-	TRBV9	TRBJ2-2
TGTGCCAGCAGTTTTTGGGTTGAGCAGTTCTTC	CASSFWVEQFF	many	-	TRBV12-3/TRBV12-4	TRBJ2-1
TGTGCCAGCAGCTTAGATCAGGGGAAAGCTTTCTTT	CASSLDQGKAFF	-	-	TRBV7-3	TRBJ1-1
TGTGCCAGCAGCTTAGATTGGGGGGCAAGCAATCAGCCCCAGCATTTT	CASSLDWGASNQPQHF	-	-	TRBV7-8	TRBJ1-5
TGCGCCAGCAGCACGGGGCGGGCAGACCTGACTGGAAACACCATATATTTT	CASSTGRADLTGNTIYF	many	-	TRBV5-1	TRBJ1-3
TGCGCCAGCAGCCAAGGACGCCGTCCCAATGAGCAGTTCTTC	CASSQGRRPNEQFF	many	-	TRBV4-3	TRBJ2-1
TGTGCCAGCAGTCCCCTCCGGGACAGGGTGGACAATGAGCAGTTCTTC	CASSPLRDRVDNEQFF	medium-sized	TRBD1	TRBV6-2/TRBV6-3	TRBJ2-1
TGTGCCAGCAGCTTTAACGGGGGTGAGCAGCCCCAGCATTTT	CASSFNGGEQPQHF	many	-	TRBV7-2	TRBJ1-5
TGTGCCAGCAGTTACACAGGGAACTATGGCTACACCTTC	CASSYTGNYGYTF	-	-	TRBV6-5	TRBJ1-2
TGCGCCAGCTCCGCGGTTTTGAACACTGAAGCTTTCTTT	CASSAVLNTEAFF	few	-	TRBV5-1	TRBJ1-1
TGTGCCAGCAGCTGGGAGGGGTATACGCAGTATTTT	CASSWEGYTQYF	few	TRBD2	TRBV7-9	TRBJ2-3
TGTGCCAGCTTACTTAGGGCCCCTTACACCGGGGAGCTGTTTTTT	CASLLRAPYTGELFF	many	-	TRBV12-3/TRBV12-4	TRBJ2-2
TGCGCCAGCAGCTTGGCCGTGACAGGAGACGAGCAGTACTTC	CASSLAVTGDEQYF	many	-	TRBV5-1	TRBJ2-7
TGTGCCAGCAGACGGGACCCGACATCGGGCACAGATACGCAGTATTTT	CASRRDPTSGTDTQYF	-	-	TRBV12-3/TRBV12-4	TRBJ2-3
TGCGCCAGCAGCCAAGATCGATCTGGACTAGTTAGGGAGCAGTACTTC	CASSQDRSGLVREQYF	many	TRBD2	TRBV4-3	TRBJ2-7
TGTGCCAGCAGCGCCCGATCTTGGGGGGGGGAATACAATGAGCAGTTCTTC	CASSARSWGGEYNEQFF	few	TRBD2	TRBV7-2	TRBJ2-1
TGTGCCAGCAGACCCACAGGGGGAAGCACAGATACGCAGTATTTT	CASRPTGGSTDTQYF	-	TRBD1	TRBV6-2/TRBV6-3	TRBJ2-3
TGTGCCACCAGCCGGGGGGCTGGAAACACCATATATTTT	CATSRGAGNTIYF	many	-	TRBV15	TRBJ1-3
TGTGCCAGCAGCGTGGGACTAGCGGGGATGTTGGATACGCAGTATTTT	CASSVGLAGMLDTQYF	-	TRBD2	TRBV2	TRBJ2-3
TGTGCCAGCCAGGGACAGGGCGTGCTTGAAGCTTTCTTT	CASQGQGVLEAFF	few	TRBD1	TRBV12-3/TRBV12-4	TRBJ1-1
TGTGCCAGCAGCGAAGCCCAGGGGATCTCTGGCTACACCTTC	CASSEAQGISGYTF	-	-	TRBV9	TRBJ1-2
TGTGCCAGCAGTTACCCCGGCGGGTCAGGGGGCCCAAACCTAAACAATGAGCAGTTCTTC	CASSYPGGSGGPNLNNEQFF	-	TRBD1	TRBV6-5	TRBJ2-1
TGTGCCATCAGGTCACAGGGGGCGAGCACTGAAGCTTTCTTT	CAIRSQGASTEAFF	few	TRBD1	TRBV10-3	TRBJ1-1
TGCGCCAGCAGCTTGACTAGCGGGGGGGCAGCAGATACGCAGTATTTT	CASSLTSGGAADTQYF	many	TRBD2	TRBV5-1	TRBJ2-3
TGTGCCAGCAGTTCCGGACAGGTTGGGTCGGAGACCCAGTACTTC	CASSSGQVGSETQYF	-	TRBD1	TRBV6-5	TRBJ2-5
TGCGCCAGCAGCTTGGAGGGCGCTTCTCGGGAGCAGTACTTC	CASSLEGASREQYF	-	-	TRBV5-1	TRBJ2-7
TGCGCCAGCAGCCAAGATATCAACAGAGCCTACGAGCAGTACTTC	CASSQDINRAYEQYF	many	-	TRBV4-1	TRBJ2-7